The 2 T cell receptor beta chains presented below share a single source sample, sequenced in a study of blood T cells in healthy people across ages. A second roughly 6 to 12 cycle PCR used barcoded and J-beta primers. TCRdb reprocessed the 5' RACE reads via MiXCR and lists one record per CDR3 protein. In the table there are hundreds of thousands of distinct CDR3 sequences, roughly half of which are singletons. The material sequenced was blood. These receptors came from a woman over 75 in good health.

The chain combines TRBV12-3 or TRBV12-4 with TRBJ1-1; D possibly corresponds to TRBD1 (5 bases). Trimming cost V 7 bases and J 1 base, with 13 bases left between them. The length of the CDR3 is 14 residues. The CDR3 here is CASNEQAKNTEAFF. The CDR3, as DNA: TGTGCCAGCAACGAACAGGCGAAGAACACTGAAGCTTTCTTT.

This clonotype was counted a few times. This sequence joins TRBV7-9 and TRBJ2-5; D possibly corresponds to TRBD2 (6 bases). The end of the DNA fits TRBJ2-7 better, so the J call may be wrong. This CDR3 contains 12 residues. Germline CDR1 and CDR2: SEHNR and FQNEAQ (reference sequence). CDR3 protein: CASSDGGLEQYF. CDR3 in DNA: TGTGCCAGCAGCGACGGGGGACTCGAGCAGTACTTC.